A single sample gave rise to the 18 T cell receptor beta chains below, sequenced in a study of T cells in Graves' hyperthyroidism and ophthalmopathy. Amplification targeted TCR beta CDR3 regions from RNA transcripts. The TCR CDR3 first-round RT-PCR relied on the HTBI primer set. Each CDR3 protein is one row after TCRdb ran MiXCR on the multiplex PCR reads. This table has approximately 570,000 distinct CDR3 sequences, 15% to 20% appearing once. Sequenced: blood. The receptors were sampled from a man between 40 and 49 years old with Graves' ophthalmopathy.

The gene calls are TRBV30 and TRBJ1-4; a weak D match, TRBD1 (5 bases). Germline lookup yields CDR1 GTSNPN and CDR2 SVGIG (reference sequence). This CDR3 comprises 13 residues. The V end was cut by 0 bases, the J end by 12 bases, with 14 bases between. The CDR3 sequence: CAWSVHPPRELFF. The CDR3 DNA sequence: TGTGCCTGGAGTGTACACCCACCCAGGGAACTGTTTTTT.

This clonotype was counted many times. The chain couples TRBV7-6 to TRBJ2-1, with 9 bases fitting TRBD2. Trimming removed 3 bases from V and 7 bases from J; junction bases left unmatched: 4. Germline V gene lookup returns CDR1 SGHVS and CDR2 FNYEAQ. The CDR3 runs to 14 residues. CDR3 residues: CASSFLSGRNEQFF. The CDR3 nucleotides read TGTGCCAGCAGCTTCCTAAGCGGGAGGAATGAGCAGTTCTTC.

In its sample, this clonotype was seen many times. The CDR3 sequence: CASSPSERASTDTQYF. For the CDR3, the DNA is TGTGCCAGCTCACCGTCGGAGCGGGCTAGCACAGATACGCAGTATTTT. The chain links TRBV18 to TRBJ2-3, with a possible D match to TRBD2 (6 bases). The CDR3 is made up of 16 amino acids. Germline V gene sequence: CDR1 KGHSH, CDR2 LQKENI. Trimming took off 3 bases at V and 0 bases at J, with 13 bases between the two ends.

This clonotype was seen many times. J is TRBJ2-7 and V is TRBV2; 11 bases are a match to TRBD1. After removal of 2 bases from V and 4 bases from J, the junction contained 13 bases not matched to a gene. Germline-derived CDR1 and CDR2 are SNHLY and FYNNEI. The length of the CDR3 is 18 residues. Written as DNA, the CDR3 is TGTGCCAGCAGTGAACGACCTGGACCCGGGACAGGGGGATACGAGCAGTACTTC. Its protein is CASSERPGPGTGGYEQYF.

This clonotype was detected only a few times. The chain uses TRBV30 and TRBJ2-3; maybe TRBD1 (6 bases). The V end was cut by 5 bases, the J end by 5 bases, with 17 bases between. Germline CDR1 reads GTSNPN; CDR2 reads SVGIG (reference sequence). CDR3 size: 14 residues. CDR3 residues: CAWQEQGLGDTQYF. The CDR3 DNA sequence: TGTGCCTGGCAGGAGCAGGGGTTAGGAGATACGCAGTATTTT.

This clonotype was detected ten times or more. The chain recombines TRBV2 with TRBJ1-2, with D perhaps matching TRBD1 (6 bases). Per germline, CDR1 SNHLY and CDR2 FYNNEI. The CDR3 has 13 residues. Deletions cut 4 bases from V and 0 bases from J, with 6 bases between. Written as DNA, the CDR3 is TGTGCCAGCAGTGGGACAGCTAACTATGGCTACACCTTC. It specifies CASSGTANYGYTF.

This clonotype has a count of ten or more. This rearrangement joins TRBV12-3 or TRBV12-4 to TRBJ2-7; unclear D gene. With 1 base removed from V and 7 bases from J, the gap between germline ends came to 17 bases. This CDR3 region has 15 residues. The CDR3 nucleotides are TGTGCCAGCAGTTTAGAAGTGGGCAGTCTGAGGGAGCAGTACTTC. Translation: CASSLEVGSLREQYF.

In this sample, this clonotype turned up a few times. The CDR3 reads CASSPHPQNEKLFF. Here the CDR3 DNA reads TGCGCCAGCAGCCCTCACCCGCAGAATGAAAAACTGTTTTTT. This chain connects TRBV5-1 to TRBJ1-4; D is unresolved. The V end was cut by 4 bases, the J end by 5 bases, with 12 bases between. CDR1 and CDR2 (germline): SGHRS, YFSETQ. This CDR3 has 14 residues.

V is TRBV20-1 and J is TRBJ2-5, with D perhaps given as TRBD1 or TRBD2 (6 bases each). This CDR3 has 16 residues. Germline CDR1 reads DFQATT; CDR2 reads SNEGSKA (reference sequence). V lost 4 bases, J lost 5 bases, and 23 bases lay in between. The CDR3 here is CSATPQGRGVRETQYF. In nucleotides, the CDR3 is TGCAGTGCTACGCCCCAAGGAAGGGGGGTTCGGGAGACCCAGTACTTC.

This chain links TRBV20-1 with TRBJ2-4, with a weak D call TRBD1 (6 bases). CDR3 length: 15 residues. V gave up 5 bases and J gave up 0 bases, with 14 bases separating them. Per germline, CDR1 DFQATT and CDR2 SNEGSKA (reference sequence). The CDR3 here is CSASRDILAKNIQYF. CDR3 DNA sequence: TGCAGTGCTTCTCGGGACATTCTAGCCAAAAACATTCAGTACTTC.

V gene TRBV4-3 combines with J gene TRBJ2-7, with D hard to call. The V end lost 1 base, the J end lost 3 bases, and 13 bases lay between the germline ends. CDR1 and CDR2 from the germline V gene are LGHNA and YSLEER. CDR3 size: 15 residues. CDR3 sequence: CASSQGPSWDYEQYF. CDR3 DNA: TGCGCCAGCAGCCAAGGTCCCTCCTGGGACTACGAGCAGTACTTC.

The V and J genes are TRBV5-1 and TRBJ2-3; 8 nucleotides agree with TRBD2. This CDR3 contains 16 residues. The germline V gene encodes CDR1 SGHRS and CDR2 YFSETQ. J gave up 1 base and V 3 bases, and 7 bases lay outside the gene matches. CDR3 nucleotides: TGCGCCAGCAGCTATGGCGGGGGGCCGGGCACAGATACGCAGTATTTT. Amino acids: CASSYGGGPGTDTQYF.

This chain uses TRBV5-1 with TRBJ1-4, with TRBD1 matching over 7 bases. J was trimmed by 7 bases and V by 2 bases; bases with no gene match: 8. This CDR3 contains 15 residues. The germline gives CDR1 SGHRS, CDR2 YFSETQ. In DNA form, the CDR3 reads TGCGCCAGCAGCTTTCAACAGGGGATGGGTGAAAAACTGTTTTTT. Protein sequence: CASSFQQGMGEKLFF.

The V call is TRBV6-1, the J call TRBJ1-2; no clear D gene. CDR3 size: 13 residues. Germline V gene lookup returns CDR1 MNHNS and CDR2 SASEGT. V was clipped by 4 bases and J by 3 bases, with 9 bases between them. CDR3 loop: CASSATWDYGYTF. CDR3 nucleotide sequence: TGTGCCAGCAGTGCGACTTGGGACTATGGCTACACCTTC.

In the case of this clonotype: The CDR3 does not end in the conserved phenylalanine or tryptophan, so this is likely a read error. The CDR3 spells CASSFLVLGSMGGELFL. The DNA for the CDR3 is TGTGCCAGCAGCTTTTTAGTCCTGGGTAGCATGGGCGGGGAGCTGTTTCTT. The V and J genes are TRBV11-2 and TRBJ2-2; no definite D call. V was trimmed by 3 bases and J by 7 bases, leaving 21 bases between them. The CDR3 spans 17 residues. The germline gives CDR1 SGHAT, CDR2 FQNNGV.

This chain connects TRBV4-1 to TRBJ2-6, with D perhaps matching TRBD2 (6 bases). V was clipped by 1 base and J by 0 bases, with 13 bases between them. CDR3 size: 18 residues. Per germline, CDR1 MGHRA and CDR2 YSYEKL. The chain's CDR3 is CASSQVPSVSSGANVLTF. The DNA of the CDR3 is TGCGCCAGCAGCCAAGTCCCTAGCGTTAGCTCTGGGGCCAACGTCCTGACTTTC.

This clonotype was counted a single time. CDR3 DNA sequence: TGTGCCAGTAACAACTTCCGGGCCCAGCACGGGGAGCTGTTTTTT. Its protein is CASNNFRAQHGELFF. This chain uses TRBV19 with TRBJ2-2, with D unclear. V dropped 7 bases and J dropped 7 bases, with 19 bases sitting between them. The germline CDR1 and CDR2 sequences are LNHDA and SQIVND (reference sequence). This CDR3 region has 15 residues.

V gene TRBV28 combines with J gene TRBJ1-2, with D hard to call. The CDR3 length is 17 residues. V was pared by 5 bases and J by 4 bases, with 23 bases between. Germline CDR1 is MDHEN and CDR2 is SYDVKM. CDR3 bases: TGTGCCAGCAGTCCCAGAGGGATGGCAGAGGGCGTCTATGGCTACACCTTC. It translates to CASSPRGMAEGVYGYTF.